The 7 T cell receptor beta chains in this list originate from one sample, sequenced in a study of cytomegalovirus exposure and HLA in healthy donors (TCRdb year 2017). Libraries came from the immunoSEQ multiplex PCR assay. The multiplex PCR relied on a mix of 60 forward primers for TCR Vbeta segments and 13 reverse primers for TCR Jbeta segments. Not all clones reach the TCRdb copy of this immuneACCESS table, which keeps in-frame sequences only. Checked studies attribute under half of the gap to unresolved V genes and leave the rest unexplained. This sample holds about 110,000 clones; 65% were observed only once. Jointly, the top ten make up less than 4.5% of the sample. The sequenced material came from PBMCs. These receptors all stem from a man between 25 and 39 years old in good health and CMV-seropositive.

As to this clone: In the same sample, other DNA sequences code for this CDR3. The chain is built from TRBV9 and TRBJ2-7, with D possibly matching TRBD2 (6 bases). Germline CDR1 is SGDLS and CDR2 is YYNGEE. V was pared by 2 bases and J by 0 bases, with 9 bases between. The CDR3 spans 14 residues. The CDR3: CASSVRDSSYEQYF. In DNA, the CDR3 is TGTGCCAGCAGCGTCCGGGACTCCTCCTACGAGCAGTACTTC. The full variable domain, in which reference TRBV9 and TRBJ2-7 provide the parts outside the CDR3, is DSGVTQTPKHLITATGQRVTLRCSPRSGDLSVYWYQQSLDQGLQFLIQYYNGEERAKGNILERFSAQQFPDLHSELNLSSLELGDSALYFCASSVRDSSYEQYFGPGTRLTVT.

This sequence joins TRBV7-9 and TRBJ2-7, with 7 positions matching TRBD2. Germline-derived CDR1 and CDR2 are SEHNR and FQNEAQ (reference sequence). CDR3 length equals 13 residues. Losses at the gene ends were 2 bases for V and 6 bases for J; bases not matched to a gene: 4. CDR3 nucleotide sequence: TGTGCCAGCAGCTTATCCGGGGGGAGCGAGCAGTACTTC. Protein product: CASSLSGGSEQYF.

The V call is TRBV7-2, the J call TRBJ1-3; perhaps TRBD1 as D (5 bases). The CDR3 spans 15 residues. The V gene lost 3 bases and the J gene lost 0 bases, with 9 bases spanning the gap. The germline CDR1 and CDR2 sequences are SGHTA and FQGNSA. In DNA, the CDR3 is TGTGCCAGCAGCTTTTCCGGGGGCTCTGGAAACACCATATATTTT. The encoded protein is CASSFSGGSGNTIYF.

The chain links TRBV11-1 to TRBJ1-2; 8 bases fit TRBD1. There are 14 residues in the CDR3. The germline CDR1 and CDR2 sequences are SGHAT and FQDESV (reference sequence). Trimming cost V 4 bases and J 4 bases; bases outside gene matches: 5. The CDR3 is CASSSDRGSYGYTF. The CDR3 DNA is TGTGCCAGCAGCTCCGACAGGGGATCCTATGGCTACACCTTC.

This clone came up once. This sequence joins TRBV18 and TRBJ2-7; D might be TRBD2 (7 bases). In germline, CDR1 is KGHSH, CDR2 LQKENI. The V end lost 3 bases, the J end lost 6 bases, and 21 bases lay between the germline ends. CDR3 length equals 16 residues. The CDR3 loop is CASSPSGGGYLGEQYF. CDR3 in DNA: TGTGCCAGCTCACCCAGCGGCGGGGGCTATCTGGGCGAGCAGTACTTC.

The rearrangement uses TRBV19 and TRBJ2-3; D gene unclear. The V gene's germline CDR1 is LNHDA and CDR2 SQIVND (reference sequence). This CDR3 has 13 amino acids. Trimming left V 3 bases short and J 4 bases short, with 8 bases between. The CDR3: CASSIAGSDTQYF. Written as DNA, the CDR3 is TGTGCCAGTAGTATCGCAGGATCAGATACGCAGTATTTT.

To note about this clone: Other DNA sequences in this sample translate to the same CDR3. The CDR3 bases are TGTGCCATCAGTGAGGGGCAGGGGTACGAGCAGTACTTC. Protein sequence: CAISEGQGYEQYF. The chain is built from TRBV10-3 and TRBJ2-7; tentative D call: TRBD1 (6 bases). Deletions cut 2 bases from V and 4 bases from J, with 9 bases between. CDR1 ENHRY and CDR2 SYGVKD come from the germline V gene. This CDR3 contains 13 residues.